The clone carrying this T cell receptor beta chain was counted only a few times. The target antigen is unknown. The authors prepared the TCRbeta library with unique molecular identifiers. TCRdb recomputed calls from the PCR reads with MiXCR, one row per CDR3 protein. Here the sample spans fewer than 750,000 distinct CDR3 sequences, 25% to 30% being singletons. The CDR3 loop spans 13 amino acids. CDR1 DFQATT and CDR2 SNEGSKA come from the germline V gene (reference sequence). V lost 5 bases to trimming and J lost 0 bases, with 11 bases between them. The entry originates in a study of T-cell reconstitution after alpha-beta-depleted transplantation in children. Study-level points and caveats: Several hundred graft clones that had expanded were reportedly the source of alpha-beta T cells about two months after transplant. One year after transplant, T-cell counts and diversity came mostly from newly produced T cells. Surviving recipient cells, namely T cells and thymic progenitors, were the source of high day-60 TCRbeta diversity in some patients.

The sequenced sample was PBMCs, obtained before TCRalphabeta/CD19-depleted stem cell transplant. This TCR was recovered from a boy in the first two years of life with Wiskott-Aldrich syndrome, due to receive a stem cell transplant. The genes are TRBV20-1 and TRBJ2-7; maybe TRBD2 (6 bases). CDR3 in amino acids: CSALAGSSYEQYF. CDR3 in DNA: TGCAGTGCTTTAGCCGGGAGCTCCTACGAGCAGTACTTC.